The rows below give T cell receptor beta chains drawn from one sample of a study of T cells in Graves' hyperthyroidism and ophthalmopathy. Each CDR3 protein is one row after TCRdb ran MiXCR on the multiplex PCR reads. The sample holds hundreds of thousands of distinct CDR3 sequences, less than 15% seen once. The sequencing sample was made of blood. The source of these receptors is a woman aged 18 to 35 with Graves' hyperthyroidism. The CDR3 runs from the conserved cysteine through the conserved F or W. A D gene is named only where the DNA matches it firmly. Size values are once, few and many counts, or a class for expanded clones, and some rows have none.

v_call	clone_size	j_call	d_call	cdr3_nt	cdr3_aa
TRBV6-1	many	TRBJ2-7	TRBD2	TGTGCCAGCAGTGAACAGCGGGGCGCGGCTGGCGAGCAGTACTTC	CASSEQRGAAGEQYF
TRBV7-2	many	TRBJ2-2	-	TGTGCCAGCAGCTCCAGCCCCGTGACCGGGGAGCTGTTTTTT	CASSSSPVTGELFF
TRBV11-2	few	TRBJ2-6	-	TGTGCCAGCAGCTTACGGGAAACTGGGGCCAACGTCCTGACTTTC	CASSLRETGANVLTF
TRBV3-1	many	TRBJ2-7	-	TGTGCCAGCAGCCCGTGGGGTCGCTACGAGCAGTACTTC	CASSPWGRYEQYF
TRBV2	many	TRBJ2-3	-	TGTGCCAGCAGATTAGTGGGAGAGGATACGCAGTATTTT	CASRLVGEDTQYF
TRBV18	-	TRBJ2-2	-	TGTGCCAGCTCACCACAGGCAGGATACACCGGGGAGCTGTTTTTT	CASSPQAGYTGELFF
TRBV30	few	TRBJ1-3	-	TGTGCCTGGAGTGAGGTACCGAGCTCTGGAAACACCATATATTTT	CAWSEVPSSGNTIYF
TRBV6-6	-	TRBJ2-3	TRBD1	TGTGCCAGCAGTTACTGGACAGGTAGGATCGGTAATACGCAGTATTTT	CASSYWTGRIGNTQYF
TRBV11-2	many	TRBJ1-5	-	TGTGCCAGCAGCTTAGAACACAATCAGCCCCAGCATTTT	CASSLEHNQPQHF
TRBV5-6	few	TRBJ1-5	-	TGTGCCAGCAGCTTGTTCTCGCCGAAAGGGCCTAGCAATCAGCCCCAGCATTTT	CASSLFSPKGPSNQPQHF
TRBV6-1	many	TRBJ2-2	-	TGTGCCAGCAGTGGACCGGGCCTGAACACCGGGGAGCTGTTTTTT	CASSGPGLNTGELFF
TRBV20-1	-	TRBJ2-6	-	TGCAGTGCTAGAGCTAGCCGGGGCTCGAGCTCTGGGGCCAACGTCCTGACTTTC	CSARASRGSSSGANVLTF
TRBV7-6	few	TRBJ1-3	TRBD1	TGTGCCAGCAGCACGGCAGGGGGGATACTCTCTGGAAACACCATATATTTT	CASSTAGGILSGNTIYF
TRBV12-5	-	TRBJ2-7	-	TGTGCTAGTGGTTGGTGGGGGGAGGAGATCGACCACGAGCAGTACTTC	CASGWWGEEIDHEQYF